This T cell receptor (beta chain) was observed in a study of radiation and T cells in renal cell carcinoma. Study-wide background: Nephrectomy followed 15 Gy stereotactic body radiation by 4 weeks.

Comments on this clone: Its matching antigen is unknown.

Overall study findings and caveats: In blood, top tumor clones expanded by 2 weeks, shrinking by 4. Pretreatment tumor biopsies were lacking, so baseline clonotypes are unknown.

Libraries were prepared by immunoSEQ multiplex PCR; TCRdb keeps only in-frame clonotypes and omits some of them. The sample holds about 150,000 clones, 87% seen once. CDR3 length equals 16 residues. The V and J ends lost 5 bases and 5 bases, in that order; junction bases with no gene match: 12. Per germline, CDR1 SGHNT and CDR2 YYREEE (reference sequence). Time point defined: blood 2 weeks post-SBRT. The treatment: 15 Gy SBRT to primary tumor, nephrectomy 4 weeks later. The chain is built from TRBV5-4 and TRBJ1-5, with 8 bases fitting TRBD1. The TCR comes from a woman between 50 and 59 years old with renal cell carcinoma. The sequences come from blood, collected from a patient whose treatment included radiotherapy and nephrectomy. This CDR3 reads CASSSQGASDDQPQHF. CDR3 nucleotides: TGTGCCAGCAGTTCCCAGGGGGCTAGTGATGATCAGCCCCAGCATTTT.